These 23 T cell receptor beta chains originate from one sample sequenced in a study of tumor and adjacent non-tumor tissue in lung cancer. A modified ARM-PCR protocol with three rounds of nested PCR amplified TCRbeta. TCRdb re-analysed the multiplex PCR reads in MiXCR, keeping a single row per CDR3 protein. This table has fewer than 130,000 distinct CDR3 sequences, under 90% appearing once. This sample's RNA came from whole unsorted tissue. Sequencing was performed on lung tumor tissue. Source of these receptors: a man between 65 and 85 years old with non-small cell lung cancer.

Turning to this clonotype: Here the CDR3 omits its conserved ending phenylalanine or tryptophan, so a read error is the likely source. The chain recombines TRBV6-6 with TRBJ2-4; 7 nucleotides agree with TRBD1. Germline V gene data show CDR1 as MNHNY and CDR2 as SVGAGI (reference sequence). The CDR3 spans 16 residues. The CDR3 is CASSYPGQHGSNIQYL. The CDR3 DNA is TGTGCTAGCAGTTACCCGGGACAGCATGGGTCGAACATTCAGTACTTA.

To note about this clonotype: The junction departs from germline at one end; a sequencing error may be responsible. The chain couples TRBV29-1 to TRBJ2-7; D possibly corresponds to TRBD1 (6 bases). The CDR3 loop spans 12 amino acids. The germline V gene encodes CDR1 SQVTM and CDR2 ANQGSEA. CDR3: CNPWGTNPEQYF. CDR3 in DNA: TGCAACCCCTGGGGGACAAACCCTGAGCAGTACTTT.

Of note for this clonotype: The junction departs from germline at one end; a sequencing error may be responsible. The chain joins TRBV6-1 to TRBJ2-1; maybe TRBD1 (5 bases). From germline, CDR1 is MNHNS and CDR2 SASEGT. This CDR3 has 14 amino acids. CDR3 coding DNA: TGTGCCAGCAGTGAGACAGTGGAATTGGATGAGGAGTTCTTC. Amino acid sequence: CASSETVELDEEFF.

For this clonotype: Germline is not matched at one junction end, which may reflect a read error. The chain couples TRBV6-5 to TRBJ1-1; D is undetermined. Looked up from germline, CDR1 is MNHEY and CDR2 is SVGAGI. CDR3 size: 14 residues. The CDR3 here is CASSYDSEGTETFF. The DNA of the CDR3 is TGTGCCAGCAGTTACGACTCGGAGGGTACTGAAACTTTCTTT.

This clonotype appeared a few times. One end of the junction does not line up with germline, which may come from a read error. V is TRBV11-1 and J is TRBJ1-2, with D hard to call. Germline CDR1 and CDR2: SGHAT and FQDESV (reference sequence). The CDR3 spans 12 residues. The CDR3 protein is CVSSLYRYSYTF. The CDR3 DNA reads as TGTGTCAGCAGCTTATACAGATATAGTTACACCTTC.

This clonotype was observed a handful of times. This chain joins TRBV10-3 and TRBJ2-1; TRBD2 might be the D (5 bases). Looked up from germline, CDR1 is ENHRY and CDR2 is SYGVKD. The CDR3 is 13 residues long. CDR3 nucleotide sequence: TGTGTTATCAGGTCTAGCCGGATCAATGAGCAGTTCTTC. As protein: CVIRSSRINEQFF.

Concerning this clonotype: At one end the junction does not follow the germline gene, possibly because of a read error. The V gene is TRBV7-9, the J gene TRBJ1-2; D is undetermined. CDR1 SEHNR and CDR2 FQNEAQ come from the germline V gene (reference sequence). This CDR3 region has 15 residues. CDR3 bases: TGTGCCAGTAGCTTAGATGTGCCTTCACCCTATGGCTACACCTTC. This encodes CASSLDVPSPYGYTF.

As for this clonotype: Germline is not matched at one junction end, which may reflect a read error. V usage is TRBV5-1 and J usage is TRBJ2-7, with D perhaps matching TRBD2 (6 bases). The CDR3 is 14 residues long. Germline V gives CDR1 SGHRS, CDR2 YFSETQ. CDR3 residues: CASSPGGICYEQYF. The CDR3 nucleotides read TGCGCGAGCAGCCCAGGAGGGATCTGCTACGAGCAGTACTTC.

In its sample, this clonotype ranks as medium-sized (0.01 to 0.1%). The CDR3, as DNA: TGTGCCAGCAGTTTGGGGGGTCGTCTTAATTCACCCCTCCACTTT. It translates to CASSLGGRLNSPLHF. V usage is TRBV12-3 or TRBV12-4 and J usage is TRBJ1-6, with a weak D call TRBD1 (5 bases). The CDR3 is 15 residues long. The V end was cut by 3 bases, the J end by 6 bases, with 12 bases between.

Concerning this clonotype itself: A single base separates this from a much larger clone, so it may be a read error. The genes are TRBV20-1 and TRBJ1-5; possibly TRBD1 for D (5 bases). CDR1 and CDR2 from the germline V gene are DFQATT and SNEGSKA (reference sequence). CDR3 length equals 16 residues. The CDR3 DNA is TGCAGTGCTAGAGATCTAGGGGATGATCGCAATCAGCCCCAGGATTTT. Translating gives CSARDLGDDRNQPQDF.

This clonotype was seen just once. The conserved closing phenylalanine or tryptophan is absent in this CDR3, likely reflecting a read error. It is unclear where the CDR3 begins or ends on the DNA, so no DNA is shown, and the CDR3 is as TCRdb lists it. The chain couples TRBV12-3 or TRBV12-4 to TRBJ2-1; the tabulated D call, TRBD2, remains unverified against the DNA. The CDR3 length is 15 residues, termini included. The CDR3: CASRTSGTFYNEKFL.

In the case of this clonotype: The CDR3 does not end in the conserved phenylalanine or tryptophan, so this is likely a read error. The gene calls are TRBV4-1 and TRBJ2-2, with no clear D. The V end lost 1 base, the J end lost 6 bases, and 15 bases lay between the germline ends. Germline CDR1 reads MGHRA; CDR2 reads YSYEKL. CDR3 length: 16 residues. The CDR3 nucleotides read TGCGCCAGCAGCCAAGGGCAAGGACCCGCCGCCGGGGAGCTGTTTTAT. Amino acids: CASSQGQGPAAGELFY.

To note about this clonotype: One end of the junction varies from germline; a read error may be responsible. The chain is built from TRBV28 and TRBJ2-7; 11 positions match TRBD1. This CDR3 region has 15 residues. Germline V gene lookup returns CDR1 MDHEN and CDR2 SYDVKM. The CDR3 DNA is TGTGCCAACAGCGTTCCGGGACAGGGGGTCCACGAACAGTACTTC. Residues: CANSVPGQGVHEQYF. The entire variable domain, with the rest obtained from reference TRBV28 and TRBJ2-7, is as follows: DVKVTQSSRYLVKRTGEKVFLECVQDMDHENMFWYRQDPGLGLRLIYFSYDVKMKEKGDIPEGYSVSREKKERFSLILESASTNQTSMYLCANSVPGQGVHEQYFGPGTRLTVT.

Worth noting for this clonotype: One end of the junction varies from germline; a read error may be responsible. The V gene is TRBV5-1, the J gene TRBJ1-5; D uncertain. Germline-derived CDR1 and CDR2 are SGHRS and YFSETQ. The CDR3 length is 14 residues. CDR3 in amino acids: CAIKPSHSNQSQHF. In DNA, the CDR3 is TGCGCCATCAAACCGAGTCATAGCAATCAGTCCCAGCATTTT.

The V call is TRBV4-1, the J call TRBJ2-5, with 7 bases aligning to TRBD1. The CDR3 consists of 16 residues. Unmatched junction bases numbered 4, after V lost 0 bases and J lost 0 bases. The germline V gene encodes CDR1 MGHRA and CDR2 YSYEKL. CDR3 coding DNA: TGCGCCAGCAGCCAAGACGGGGACAGATACCAAGAGACCCAGTACTTC. As protein: CASSQDGDRYQETQYF.

In nucleotides, the CDR3 is TGCGCCAGCAGCCAAGACGGGCCCTGGGACTACAATGAGCAGTTCTTC. Residues: CASSQDGPWDYNEQFF. The chain joins TRBV4-1 to TRBJ2-1; D is uncertain. The CDR3 length is 16 residues. With 0 bases removed from V and 3 bases from J, the gap between germline ends came to 12 bases. CDR1 and CDR2 (germline): MGHRA, YSYEKL.

A single count supports this clonotype. At one boundary the junction diverges from the germline segment, which might be a read error. The chain combines TRBV6-1 with TRBJ2-3, with D perhaps TRBD1 or TRBD2 (5 bases each). CDR3 size: 20 residues. Germline V gives CDR1 MNHNS, CDR2 SASEGT. The CDR3 coding sequence is TGTGCCAGCAGTGAAGCGAAATTTTTTGGCTGGGGGTTGTCTGGAGATGCGCAGTATTTT. This sequence encodes CASSEAKFFGWGLSGDAQYF.

This clonotype came up a few times. It may be a read error: a sequence one base away is much more abundant. This chain connects TRBV13 to TRBJ2-1; 7 bases are a match to TRBD2. Trimming cost V 5 bases and J 7 bases; bases outside gene matches: 14. Germline-derived CDR1 and CDR2 are PRHDT and FYEKMQ (reference sequence). The CDR3 extends over 16 amino acids. This CDR3 reads CASSPPPPREINEQFF. The CDR3 DNA reads as TGTGCCAGCAGCCCCCCCCCCCCGCGGGAGATTAATGAGCAGTTCTTC.

In the case of this clonotype: A read error may account for a junction end that differs from germline. The CDR3, as DNA: TGCGACAGCAGCACCCAGACTAGCGGGGGCGCAGATACGCAGTATTTT. Translated, it gives CDSSTQTSGGADTQYF. The rearrangement links TRBV5-1 to TRBJ2-3; 12 positions agree with TRBD2. This CDR3 is 16 amino acids long. Germline CDR1 reads SGHRS; CDR2 reads YFSETQ.

Notes on this clonotype: Germline is not matched at one junction end, which may reflect a read error. This rearrangement joins TRBV11-1 to TRBJ1-2; D remains unclear. Germline CDR1 and CDR2: SGHAT and FQDESV (reference sequence). The length of the CDR3 is 12 residues. The CDR3 spells CASSLYRHGCAF. In nucleotides, the CDR3 is TGTGCCAGCAGCTTATACAGACATGGCTGCGCCTTC.

Details on this clonotype: Since the CDR3 does not end with the conserved phenylalanine or tryptophan, this likely comes from a read error. This sequence joins TRBV6-2 or TRBV6-3 and TRBJ2-1; no reliable D call. This CDR3 spans 13 amino acids. CDR1 is MNHEY, CDR2 SVGEGT, per germline. The CDR3 DNA follows: TGTGCCTGCAACAGAGGCGGTTACAATAAGCAGTTCCTC. This codes for CACNRGGYNKQFL.

To note about this clonotype: Mismatch with germline at one junction end may stem from a read error. V is TRBV10-1 and J is TRBJ2-1; D assignment may be TRBD1 or TRBD2 (5 bases each). The CDR3 is 15 amino acids. The germline V gene has CDR1 WNHNN and CDR2 SYGVQD (reference sequence). This CDR3 is CASSQSGTYYNEQFF. The CDR3 DNA reads as TGCGCCAGCAGTCAGTCAGGGACCTATTACAATGAGCAGTTTTTC.

Note on this clonotype: This likely comes from a read error, as the CDR3 has no conserved phenylalanine or tryptophan at its end. Because the CDR3's place on the DNA is in doubt, the DNA is left out and the CDR3 is given as listed by TCRdb. The chain is built from TRBV12-3 or TRBV12-4 and TRBJ1-1; the table names TRBD1, a call not compared with the DNA. The CDR3 numbers 15 amino acids, ends counted. CDR3 region: CASSYSGTGNTEALL.